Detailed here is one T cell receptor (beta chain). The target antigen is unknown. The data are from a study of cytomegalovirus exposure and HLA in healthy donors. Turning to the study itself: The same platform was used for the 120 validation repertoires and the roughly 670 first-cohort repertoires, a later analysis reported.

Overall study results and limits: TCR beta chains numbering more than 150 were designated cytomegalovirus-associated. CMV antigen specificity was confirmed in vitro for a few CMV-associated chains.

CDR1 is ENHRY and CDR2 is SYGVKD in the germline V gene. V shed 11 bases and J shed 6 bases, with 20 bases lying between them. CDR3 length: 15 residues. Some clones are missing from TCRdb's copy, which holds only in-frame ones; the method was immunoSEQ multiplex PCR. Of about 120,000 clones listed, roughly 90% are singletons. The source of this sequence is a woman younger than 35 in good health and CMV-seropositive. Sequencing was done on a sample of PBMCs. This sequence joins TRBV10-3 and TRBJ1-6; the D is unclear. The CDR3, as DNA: TGTGCCTCCATGGAGGCGGGAGCGGGTAATTCACCCCTCCACTTT. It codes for CASMEAGAGNSPLHF.